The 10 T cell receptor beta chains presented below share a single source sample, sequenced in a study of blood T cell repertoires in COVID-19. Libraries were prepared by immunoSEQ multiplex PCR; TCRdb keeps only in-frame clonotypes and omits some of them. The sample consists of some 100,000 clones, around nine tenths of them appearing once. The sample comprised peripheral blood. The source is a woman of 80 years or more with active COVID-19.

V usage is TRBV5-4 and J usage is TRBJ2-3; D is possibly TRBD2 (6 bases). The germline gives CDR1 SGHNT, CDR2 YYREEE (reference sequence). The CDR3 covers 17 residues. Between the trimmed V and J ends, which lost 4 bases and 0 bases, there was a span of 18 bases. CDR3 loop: CASSAPYGGISTDTQYF. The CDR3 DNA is TGTGCCAGCAGCGCTCCTTACGGGGGAATTAGCACAGATACGCAGTATTTT.

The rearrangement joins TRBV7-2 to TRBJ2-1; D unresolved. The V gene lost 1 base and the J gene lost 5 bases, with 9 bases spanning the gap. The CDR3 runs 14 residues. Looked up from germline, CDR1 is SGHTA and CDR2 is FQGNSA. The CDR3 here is CASSLGQAHNEQFF. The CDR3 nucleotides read TGTGCCAGCAGCTTAGGCCAGGCCCACAATGAGCAGTTCTTC.

CDR3 coding DNA: TGTGCCAGCACCCTTCGGGAGCAAGATACGCAGTATTTT. Encoded protein: CASTLREQDTQYF. The chain joins TRBV12-3 or TRBV12-4 to TRBJ2-3; tentative D call: TRBD2 (6 bases). The CDR3 is 13 residues long. The ends were cut back, 7 bases at V and 5 bases at J, with 13 bases in the middle.

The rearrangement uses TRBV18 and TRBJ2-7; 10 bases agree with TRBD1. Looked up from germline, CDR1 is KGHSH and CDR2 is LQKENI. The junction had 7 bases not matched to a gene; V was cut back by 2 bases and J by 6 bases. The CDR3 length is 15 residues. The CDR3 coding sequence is TGTGCCAGCTCACCAACCGGGACAGGGGTTCCCGAGCAGTACTTC. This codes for CASSPTGTGVPEQYF.

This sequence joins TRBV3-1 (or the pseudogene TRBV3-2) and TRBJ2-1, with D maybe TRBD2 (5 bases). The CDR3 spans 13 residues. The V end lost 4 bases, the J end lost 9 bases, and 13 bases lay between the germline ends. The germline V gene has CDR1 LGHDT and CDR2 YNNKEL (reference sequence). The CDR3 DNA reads TGTGCCAGCAGCCCTGACCCCAGCGGTGAGCAGTTCTTC. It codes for CASSPDPSGEQFF.

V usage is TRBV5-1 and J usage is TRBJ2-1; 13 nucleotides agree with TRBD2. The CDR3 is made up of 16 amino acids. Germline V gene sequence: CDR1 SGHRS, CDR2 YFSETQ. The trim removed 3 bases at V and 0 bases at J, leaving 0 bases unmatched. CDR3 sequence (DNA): TGCGCCAGCAGCTGGACTAGCGGGAGCTCCTACAATGAGCAGTTCTTC. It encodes CASSWTSGSSYNEQFF.

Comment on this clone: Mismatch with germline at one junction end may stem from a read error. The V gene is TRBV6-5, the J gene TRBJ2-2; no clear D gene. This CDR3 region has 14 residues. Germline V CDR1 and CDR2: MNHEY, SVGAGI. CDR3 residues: CASSHSRGTGELFF. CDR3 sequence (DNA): TGTGCCAGCAGTCACTCGCGAGGCACCGGGGAGCTGTTTTTT.

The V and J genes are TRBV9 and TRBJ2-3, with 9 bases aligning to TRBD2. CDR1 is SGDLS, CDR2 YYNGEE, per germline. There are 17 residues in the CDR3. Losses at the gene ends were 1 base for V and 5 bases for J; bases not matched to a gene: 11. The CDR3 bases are TGTGCCAGCAGCGTACGAGGACTAGCGTCAGTACGAGATACGCAGTATTTT. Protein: CASSVRGLASVRDTQYF.

Here the CDR3 DNA reads TGTGCCAGCAGCTCGATTGGACAGGGCCACGAGCAGTACTTC. It specifies CASSSIGQGHEQYF. The V gene is TRBV7-9, the J gene TRBJ2-7; the match to TRBD1 covers 8 bases. Losses at the gene ends were 4 bases for V and 5 bases for J; bases not matched to a gene: 7. Germline V gene lookup returns CDR1 SEHNR and CDR2 FQNEAQ (reference sequence). CDR3 length: 14 amino acids.

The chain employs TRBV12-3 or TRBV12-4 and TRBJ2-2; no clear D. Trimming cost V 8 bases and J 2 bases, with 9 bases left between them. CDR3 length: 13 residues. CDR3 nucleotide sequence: TGTGCCAGCCTACTAACTAACACCGGGGAGCTGTTTTTT. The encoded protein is CASLLTNTGELFF.